The T cell receptor (beta chain) under discussion was sequenced for a study of immune cell composition in non-small cell lung cancer. The repertoire was sequenced with immunoSEQ multiplex PCR; TCRdb's copy has only in-frame clones and lacks some. Here the sample spans about 4,800 clones, 83% being singletons. A word on this clone: The target antigen is unknown.

V lost 8 bases, J lost 1 base, and 13 bases stayed unmatched. From germline, CDR1 is SGHDT and CDR2 YYEEEE. There are 16 residues in the CDR3. Overall study results and limits: Tumour TCR-beta clonality showed no significant link to smoking pack-years. Squamous lung tumours showed higher top 10 clone scores and clonality than adenocarcinomas. In adenocarcinoma, maximal tumour-associated clone frequency tracked TIL tumour reactivity.

The material sequenced was lung tumor tissue. The receptor comes from a human donor with non-small cell lung cancer. V and J are TRBV5-6 and TRBJ1-1; 8 bases line up with TRBD1. The DNA of the CDR3 is TGTGCCAGTACACCCGACAGGGGACGAGGGAACACTGAAGCTTTCTTT. Translating gives CASTPDRGRGNTEAFF.